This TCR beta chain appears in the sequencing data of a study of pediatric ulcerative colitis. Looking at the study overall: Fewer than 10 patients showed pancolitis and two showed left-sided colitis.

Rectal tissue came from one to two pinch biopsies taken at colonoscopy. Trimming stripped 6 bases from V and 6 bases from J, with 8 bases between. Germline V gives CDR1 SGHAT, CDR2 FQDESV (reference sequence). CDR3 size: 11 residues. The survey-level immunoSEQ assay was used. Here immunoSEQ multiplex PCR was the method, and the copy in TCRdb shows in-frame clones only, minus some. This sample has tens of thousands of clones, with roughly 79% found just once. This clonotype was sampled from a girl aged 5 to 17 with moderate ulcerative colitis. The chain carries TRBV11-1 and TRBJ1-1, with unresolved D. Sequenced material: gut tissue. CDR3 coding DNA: TGTGCCAGCAGTGCCCTCTCTGAAGCTTTCTTT. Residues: CASSALSEAFF.